A selection of T cell receptor beta chains follows, all from one sample in a study of tumor-infiltrating lymphocytes in oesophageal squamous cell carcinoma. TCRdb re-analysed the PCR reads in MiXCR, keeping a single row per CDR3 protein. The sample includes approximately 8,700 distinct CDR3 sequences, 66% of them seen just once. Sequencing input: esophageal tumor tissue. Receptors originate from a female donor with esophageal squamous cell carcinoma. CDR3s include the opening cysteine and the closing phenylalanine or tryptophan. Fields, in order: J gene, V gene, clone size, D gene, CDR3 protein, CDR3 DNA. The D gene is left open where the match is weak. Some rows have no size entry. The others give once, few or many, or a class for an expanded clone.

TRBJ2-5 TRBV5-6 . . CASSLLRGGVETQYF TGTGCCAGCAGCTTGTTGCGGGGTGGGGTGGAGACCCAGTACTTC
TRBJ2-7 TRBV4-2 . . CASSHRDNEQYF TGTGCCAGCAGCCATCGAGACAATGAGCAGTACTTC
TRBJ2-1 TRBV7-9 once . CASSLGANNEQFF TGTGCCAGCAGCTTAGGGGCCAACAATGAGCAGTTCTTC
TRBJ2-7 TRBV11-2 . . CASSSPTGIYEQYF TGTGCCAGCAGCTCCCCTACGGGTATCTACGAGCAGTACTTC
TRBJ2-7 TRBV7-9 once TRBD2 CASSDYGTSGSHEQYF TGTGCCAGCAGCGATTACGGGACTAGCGGGAGCCACGAGCAGTACTTC
TRBJ2-3 TRBV11-2 . TRBD1 CASSTLGTGGVYGYTF TGTGCCAGCAGCACCCTAGGGACAGGGGGCGTTTATGGCTACACTTTC
TRBJ2-7 TRBV11-2 . TRBD2 CASSVLYGLEGSHEQYF TGTGCCAGCAGCGTCCTATACGGACTAGAAGGCAGCCACGAGCAGTACTTC
TRBJ2-5 TRBV28 . TRBD2 CASRPSGQETQYF TGTGCCAGCAGGCCTAGCGGACAAGAGACCCAGTACTTC
TRBJ2-3 TRBV5-4 few . CASSLGGTRSTDTQYF TGTGCCAGCAGCTTGGGGGGGACAAGGAGCACAGATACGCAGTATTTT
TRBJ2-5 TRBV11-2 . . CASSLDRARPETQYF TGTGCCAGCAGCTTAGATAGGGCAAGGCCAGAGACCCAGTACTTC
TRBJ1-5 TRBV7-2 . TRBD1 CASSLFVTGHQPQHF TGTGCCAGCAGCTTGTTCGTGACAGGGCATCAGCCCCAGCATTTT
TRBJ2-1 TRBV7-2 . . CASSLETSSYNEQFF TGTGCCAGCAGCTTAGAGACTAGCTCCTACAATGAGCAGTTCTTC
TRBJ1-5 TRBV7-2 . . CASSLRSGMGSNQPQHF TGTGCCAGCAGCTTAAGGTCAGGCATGGGGAGCAATCAGCCCCAGCATTTT
TRBJ2-5 TRBV7-2 . TRBD2 CASSPELAGVYNEQYF TGTGCCAGCAGCCCCGAACTAGCGGGAGTTTACAATGAGCAGTACTTC
TRBJ2-1 TRBV7-9 . . CASSLNEGWLNEQFF TGTGCCAGCAGCCTAAACGAGGGTTGGTTAAATGAGCAGTTCTTC
TRBJ2-1 TRBV7-2 . TRBD2 CASSLAFAGLAFGNEQFF TGTGCCAGCAGCTTGGCCTTCGCGGGACTAGCATTTGGTAATGAGCAGTTCTTC
TRBJ2-3 TRBV7-2 . . CASSNGLSDTQYF TGTGCCAGCAGCAACGGCCTATCAGATACGCAGTATTTT
TRBJ2-2 TRBV7-3 . TRBD2 CASSRTSGAGELFF TGTGCCAGCAGTAGGACTAGCGGTGCCGGGGAGCTGTTTTTT
TRBJ2-1 TRBV7-9 . TRBD2 CASSRGLAGYNEQFF TGTGCCAGCAGCAGGGGACTAGCGGGTTACAATGAGCAGTTCTTC
TRBJ2-1 TRBV7-2 few . CASSPPTRNNEQFF TGTGCCAGCAGCCCCCCGACTAGGAACAATGAGCAGTTCTTC
TRBJ1-1 TRBV6-1 . TRBD1 CASSNGQGRTEAFF TGTGCCAGCAGTAACGGACAGGGAAGAACTGAAGCTTTCTTT
TRBJ2-7 TRBV7-2 few TRBD2 CASSLGQAGLPYEQYF TGTGCCAGCAGCTTAGGACAAGCGGGATTACCCTACGAGCAGTACTTC
TRBJ2-5 TRBV6-8 few . CASTRGRGRRTETQYF TGTGCCAGCACAAGAGGTCGGGGACGCAGAACAGAGACCCAGTACTTC
TRBJ1-1 TRBV5-1 . . CASRRQENTEAFF TGCGCCAGCAGAAGACAGGAGAACACTGAAGCTTTCTTT
TRBJ2-5 TRBV7-2 . . CASSLAAETQYF TGTGCCAGCAGCTTAGCGGCAGAGACCCAGTACTTC
TRBJ2-7 TRBV7-6 few TRBD1 CASSRNPGQGYDEQYF TGTGCCAGCAGCCGGAACCCGGGACAGGGATACGACGAGCAGTACTTC